Listed below are T cell receptor beta chains from one sample, sequenced in a study of shared clonotypes between healthy human individuals. The method was immunoSEQ multiplex PCR; TCRdb's version includes in-frame clones alone and lacks a portion of them. The sample records 490,000 or so clones, approximately 80% being singletons. The specimen sequenced was PBMCs. Source of these receptors: a woman in her thirties or forties in good health. Some clones in this sample may be carry-over from other donors' samples. Each CDR3 is given with its conserved first and last residue. The size entry is marked missing in some rows and otherwise reads once, few, many or a size class.

clone_size j_call v_call cdr3_aa
NA TRBJ2-7 TRBV28 CASSLGGQGTLYEQYF
NA TRBJ2-1 TRBV28 CASSEPGLALNEQFF
NA TRBJ2-2 TRBV5-1 CASSLFTGGYTGELFF
once TRBJ2-6 TRBV7-9 CASGQALTGANVLTF
few TRBJ2-3 TRBV4-3 CASSQVNHGTDTQYF
NA TRBJ1-5 TRBV2 CASSEWPGGSRGFSNQPQHF
NA TRBJ2-7 TRBV6-5 CASSYYGQTTYEQYF
NA TRBJ2-2 TRBV18 CASSPRTGDTGELFF
NA TRBJ2-7 TRBV4-2 CASSLKGRGGPVSYEQYF
NA TRBJ2-1 TRBV19 CASNWQVGDEQFF
many TRBJ1-3 TRBV11-2 CASSLAFEPGNTIYF
NA TRBJ2-2 TRBV7-2 CASSLDPRAGELFF
NA TRBJ2-1 TRBV10-2 CASREDRDYNNEQFF
NA TRBJ2-5 TRBV29-1 CSVARQGNQETQYF
NA TRBJ2-7 TRBV14 CASSHRDREFVEQYF
NA TRBJ1-2 TRBV18 CASSPNRQGADYGYTF
few TRBJ1-1 TRBV4-1 CASSPIGRNMNTEAFF
NA TRBJ2-7 TRBV18 CASSRDSYYEQYF
NA TRBJ2-7 TRBV29-1 CSVNDFLAGGSYEQYF
NA TRBJ2-1 TRBV14 CASSQLSGGILSEQFF